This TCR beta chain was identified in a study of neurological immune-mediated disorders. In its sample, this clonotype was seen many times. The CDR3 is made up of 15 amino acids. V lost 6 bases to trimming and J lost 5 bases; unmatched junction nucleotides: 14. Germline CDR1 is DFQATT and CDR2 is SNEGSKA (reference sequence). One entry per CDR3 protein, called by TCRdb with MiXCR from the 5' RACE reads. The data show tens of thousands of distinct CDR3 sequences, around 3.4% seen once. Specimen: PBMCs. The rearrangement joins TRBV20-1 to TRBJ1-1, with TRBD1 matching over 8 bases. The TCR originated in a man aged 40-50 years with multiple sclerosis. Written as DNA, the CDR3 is TGCAGTGCAGAATCAGGGGGCGCGGTTGGGACTGAAGCTTTCTTT. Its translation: CSAESGGAVGTEAFF.